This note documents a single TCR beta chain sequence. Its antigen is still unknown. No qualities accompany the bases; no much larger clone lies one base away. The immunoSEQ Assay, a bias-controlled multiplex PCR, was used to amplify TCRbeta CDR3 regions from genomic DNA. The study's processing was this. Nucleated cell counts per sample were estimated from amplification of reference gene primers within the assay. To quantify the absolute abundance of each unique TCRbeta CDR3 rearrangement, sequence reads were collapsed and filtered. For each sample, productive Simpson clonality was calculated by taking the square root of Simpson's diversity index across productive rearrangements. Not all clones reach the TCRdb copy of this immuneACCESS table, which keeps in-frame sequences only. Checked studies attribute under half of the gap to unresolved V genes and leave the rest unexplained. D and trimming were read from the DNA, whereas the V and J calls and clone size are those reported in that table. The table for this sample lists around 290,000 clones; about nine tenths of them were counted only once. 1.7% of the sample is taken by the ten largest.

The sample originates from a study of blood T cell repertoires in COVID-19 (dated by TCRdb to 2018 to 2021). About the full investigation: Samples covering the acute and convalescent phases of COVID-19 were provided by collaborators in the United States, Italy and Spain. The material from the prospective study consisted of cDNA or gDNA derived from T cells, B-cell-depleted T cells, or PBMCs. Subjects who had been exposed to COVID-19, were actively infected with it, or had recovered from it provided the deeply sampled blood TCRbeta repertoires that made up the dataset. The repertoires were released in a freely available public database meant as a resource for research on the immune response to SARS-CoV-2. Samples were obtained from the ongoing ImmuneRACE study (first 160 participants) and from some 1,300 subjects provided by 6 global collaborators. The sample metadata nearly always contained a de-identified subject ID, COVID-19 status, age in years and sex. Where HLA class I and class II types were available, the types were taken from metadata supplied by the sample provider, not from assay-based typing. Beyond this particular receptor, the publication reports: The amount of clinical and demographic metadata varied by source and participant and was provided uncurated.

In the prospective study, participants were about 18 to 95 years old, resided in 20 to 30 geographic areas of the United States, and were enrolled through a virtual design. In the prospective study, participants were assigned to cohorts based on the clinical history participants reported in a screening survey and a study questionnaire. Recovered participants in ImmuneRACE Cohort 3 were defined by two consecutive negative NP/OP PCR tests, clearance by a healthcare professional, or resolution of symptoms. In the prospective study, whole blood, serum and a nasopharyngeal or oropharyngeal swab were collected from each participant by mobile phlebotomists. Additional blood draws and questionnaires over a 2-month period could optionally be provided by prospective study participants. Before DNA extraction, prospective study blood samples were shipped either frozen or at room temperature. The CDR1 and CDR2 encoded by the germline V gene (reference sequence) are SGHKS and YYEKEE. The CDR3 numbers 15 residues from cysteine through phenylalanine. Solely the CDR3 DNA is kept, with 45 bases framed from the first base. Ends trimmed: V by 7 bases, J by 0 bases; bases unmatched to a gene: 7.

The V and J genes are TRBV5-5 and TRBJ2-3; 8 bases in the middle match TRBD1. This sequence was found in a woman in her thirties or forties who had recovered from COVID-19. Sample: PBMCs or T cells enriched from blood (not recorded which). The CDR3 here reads CASGATGGSTDTQYF. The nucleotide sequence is TGTGCCAGCGGCGCTACAGGGGGAAGCACAGATACGCAGTATTTT.